This T cell receptor beta chain derives from a study of T cells after yellow fever vaccination. From germline, CDR1 is SGHTA and CDR2 FQGNSA. This CDR3 spans 15 amino acids. The trim removed 2 bases at V and 3 bases at J, leaving 5 bases unmatched. This clonotype was detected only a few times. The antigen remains unidentified. TCRdb ran MiXCR on the 5' RACE reads and lists one entry per CDR3 protein. The data show 250,000 or so distinct CDR3 sequences, with less than 9% seen just once and roughly 0.93% held by the top ten. Study-level findings and limits: Booster samples showed a return of most primary-vaccination clones (roughly 95% CD4, 85% to 90% CD8). Researchers report a weaker secondary response that nonetheless peaked faster, day 5 versus 15.

Specimen: CD4+ T cells sorted from PBMCs, collected 15 days after the yellow fever booster vaccination. The chain links TRBV7-2 to TRBJ2-7; TRBD2 aligns across 9 bases. The clonotype originates from a young man who received the YFV17D yellow fever vaccine. As DNA, the CDR3 is TGTGCCAGCAGCTTAATGGTAGCGGGAGTCTACGAGCAGTACTTC. Amino acids: CASSLMVAGVYEQYF.